This TCR beta chain is drawn from a study of shared clonotypes between healthy human individuals (dated by TCRdb to 2019 to 2021). For the wider study: The cohort included a few men and a couple of women between 18 and 49 years of age. For each donor, three plates each were used for CD4 naive and CD4 memory, two plates were used for CD8 naive, and one plate was used for CD8 memory. The study deeply sequenced blood TCR repertoires of about 5 healthy adults to estimate repertoire size and the extent of clonotype sharing between individuals. To increase sequencing depth and limit assay-specific biases, different laboratories used diverse techniques to prepare libraries and sequence TCR repertoires. Per donor, leukapheresis produced somewhere between about 0.94 and 8.9 billion PBMCs. The study at large found these results: Pairwise subsampling led to the expectation that sequencing depth would affect the degree of clonotype sharing among donors. Higher generation probabilities were observed for clonotypes shared by all four sorted-subset donors than for non-shared clonotypes. Rarefaction of sorted-subset datasets indicated incomplete sequencing despite the large sequencing depth. Naive subsets generally had larger estimated clonotype richness than memory subsets did. Sharing across a few donors was observed for about 5% of naive CD4, about 3.2% of naive CD8, 2.3% of memory CD4, and about 0.4% of memory CD8 clonotypes. Sampling was restricted to blood, and TCR repertoires in tissue are likely to differ from TCR repertoires in blood. The genetic and exposure-history diversity represented was limited by the small number of donors.

Using the deep immunoSEQ assay, multiplex PCR amplified TCR CDR3 regions from genomic DNA. Extracted genomic DNA from each cell subset was spread evenly across all wells of several immunoSEQ 96-well plates, with each plate serving as a replicate. Each replicate PCR for sorted subsets received about 180 ng genomic DNA, equal to roughly 30,000 T cell genomes. Purified libraries were measured with a Qubit 3.0 fluorometer, size-checked on a Bioanalyzer 2100, and measured again with the KAPA Library Quantification kit. Every immunoSEQ 96-well plate was sequenced on a dedicated single-read 150-cycle Illumina NextSeq 550 flow cell. The authors' analysis ran thus. Because only junctional sequences without quality scores were contained in the immunoSEQ output, filtering matching that applied to full-length reads could not be performed. Sequences were annotated with PyIR, a Python wrapper for IgBLAST v1.9, using IMGT germline references to assign V/J genes and CDR3. Any read was removed if the V/J assignment was weak (E-value above 1e-6), the CDR3 was missing, or the read contained stop codons, out-of-frame junctions, or ambiguous translated residues. A V3J clonotype was defined by an identical inferred V gene, J gene, and CDR3 amino acid sequence. To compute the percentage overlap between repertoires, the number of shared unique clonotypes was divided by the size of the smaller repertoire. Three approaches were used to assess repertoire richness: RTK rarefaction, the Chao1 estimator, and Recon v2.1 estimates of unobserved clonotypes. Generation probabilities were computed with OLGA for all TCRbeta clonotypes obtained by the gDNA method from several donors. TCRdb took over this immuneACCESS table, retaining in-frame rearrangements with V and J assigned. Such tables are incomplete; in checked studies, under half of the missing clones stem from an unresolved V gene, and the remainder is unexplained. The V and J calls and the clone size are those of that table, but D and trimming were determined from the DNA. The sample contains almost 750,000 clones, about two thirds of them found a single time. Clones ranked in the top ten supply around 1.7% of the sample.

The donors were healthy, HIV-negative adults who had no recently reported acute infections or vaccinations. Only Caucasian adults living in Nashville, Tennessee, USA were represented among the donors. Magnetic negative selection was used to enrich CD4+ T cells, after which naive cells were positively selected on CD45RA and the negative fraction became the memory subset. After blood collection by leukapheresis, PBMCs were isolated using Ficoll-Histopaque density gradient centrifugation and then cryopreserved in the vapor phase of liquid nitrogen. Analytical flow cytometry was used to check the purity and quantity of every magnetically sorted T cell population. From each sorted fraction, genomic DNA was isolated and quantified by UV absorbance on a Nanodrop 2000c. Via the germline V gene, CDR1 is MNHNS and CDR2 SASEGT. The V and J ends are trimmed by 2 bases and 8 bases, leaving 13 bases between them. Including the terminal cysteine and phenylalanine, the CDR3 comprises 14 residues. The only DNA kept is the CDR3, 42 bases in frame from the first base.

Remarks on this clone: What antigen it recognizes has not been identified. No base quality values were provided; no much bigger clone lies one nucleotide off.

This receptor chain uses TRBV6-1 and TRBJ2-1; no D gene call is confident. The sample taken for sequencing was memory CD4+ T cells sorted from blood. The cell subset or site label of this sample denotes: CD45RA-negative fraction. The clonotype originates from a young woman in good health. The nucleotides are TGTGCCAGCAGTGAAATGCCTAACGCACATGAGCAGTTCTTC. This yields the protein CASSEMPNAHEQFF.